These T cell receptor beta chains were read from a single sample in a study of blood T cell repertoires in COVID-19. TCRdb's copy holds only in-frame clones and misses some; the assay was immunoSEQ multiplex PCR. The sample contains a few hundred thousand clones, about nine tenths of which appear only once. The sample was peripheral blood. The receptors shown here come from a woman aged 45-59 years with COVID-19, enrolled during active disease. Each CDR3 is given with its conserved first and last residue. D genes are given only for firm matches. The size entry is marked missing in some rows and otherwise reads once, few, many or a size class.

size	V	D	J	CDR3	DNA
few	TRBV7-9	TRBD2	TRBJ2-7	CASSDRTSGVLKQYF	TGTGCCAGCAGCGACCGGACTAGCGGGGTTCTCAAGCAGTACTTC
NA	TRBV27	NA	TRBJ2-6	CASSLWGRGPSGANVLTF	TGTGCCAGCAGTTTATGGGGCAGGGGCCCGTCTGGGGCCAACGTCCTGACTTTC
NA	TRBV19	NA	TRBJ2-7	CASRGRLTYEQYF	TGTGCCAGTAGGGGGAGACTTACCTACGAGCAGTACTTC
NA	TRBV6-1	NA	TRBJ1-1	CASSEGGQSEAFF	TGTGCCAGCAGTGAAGGCGGGCAGTCTGAAGCTTTCTTT
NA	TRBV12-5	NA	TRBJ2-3	CASARSTDTQYF	TGTGCTAGTGCCAGAAGCACAGATACGCAGTATTTT
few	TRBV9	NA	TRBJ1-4	CASSAGPKLFF	TGTGCCAGCAGCGCAGGGCCTAAACTGTTTTTT
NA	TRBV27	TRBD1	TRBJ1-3	CASSGTGQRLNTIYF	TGTGCCAGCAGCGGGACAGGACAAAGGCTCAACACCATATATTTT
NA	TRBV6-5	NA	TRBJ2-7	CASARTVSYEQYF	TGTGCCAGCGCTCGGACTGTGTCCTACGAGCAGTACTTC
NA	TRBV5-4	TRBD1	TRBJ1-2	CASSQGQGYLGGGYGYTF	TGTGCCAGCAGCCAGGGACAGGGCTACTTGGGAGGGGGTTATGGCTACACCTTC
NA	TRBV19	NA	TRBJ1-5	CASSIEGNQPQHF	TGTGCCAGTAGTATTGAGGGCAATCAGCCCCAGCATTTT
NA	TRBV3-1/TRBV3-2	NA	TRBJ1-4	CASSQVQGEEKLFF	TGTGCCAGCAGCCAAGTACAGGGTGAAGAAAAACTGTTTTTT
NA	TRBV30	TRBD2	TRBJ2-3	CALLLAGGTDTQYF	TGTGCCCTCCTTTTGGCGGGGGGCACAGATACGCAGTATTTT
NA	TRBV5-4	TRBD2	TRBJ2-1	CASGRGRIAGGNNEQFF	TGTGCCAGCGGGAGAGGGCGAATAGCGGGGGGGAATAATGAGCAGTTCTTC
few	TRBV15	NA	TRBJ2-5	CATSRDPAGHQETQYF	TGTGCCACCAGCAGAGATCCGGCGGGGCACCAAGAGACCCAGTACTTC
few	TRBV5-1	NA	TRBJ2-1	CASSSHGDNEQFF	TGCGCCAGCAGCTCCCACGGGGACAATGAGCAGTTCTTC